Following are 27 T cell receptor beta chains from one sample sequenced in a study of CD8 T cells in ankylosing spondylitis. Study-wide findings and caveats: There was a TCR beta motif, made of eight highly homologous variants, that appeared characteristic of ankylosing spondylitis blood.

One entry per CDR3 protein results from TCRdb running MiXCR on the 5' RACE reads. The sample carries roughly 440,000 distinct CDR3 sequences, approximately 17% recorded once. Which antigens these TCRs recognize remains unknown. The specimen sequenced was blood, either unsorted or a sorted T cell fraction (not recorded which). These TCRs come from a male donor with ankylosing spondylitis.

This clonotype has just one count. CDR3 in amino acids: CATSRDKAGGTDTQYF. For the CDR3, the DNA is TGTGCCACCAGCAGAGATAAGGCGGGGGGGACAGATACGCAGTATTTT. The J gene is TRBJ2-3, the V gene TRBV15, with 9 bases fitting TRBD2. Germline trimming cut 0 bases from V and 3 bases from J; bases unmatched to any gene: 4. Germline assignment: CDR1 LNHNV and CDR2 YYDKDF (reference sequence). This CDR3 contains 16 residues.

This clonotype was detected only a few times. This chain links TRBV6-5 with TRBJ2-2, with a tentative D call TRBD2 (7 bases). Germline CDR1 is MNHEY and CDR2 is SVGAGI. The V gene lost 0 bases and the J gene lost 4 bases, with 15 bases spanning the gap. CDR3 length: 17 amino acids. The CDR3 spells CASSYSLVGGPTGELFF. The CDR3 region has the DNA TGTGCCAGCAGTTACTCTCTCGTCGGGGGGCCCACCGGGGAGCTGTTTTTT.

This clonotype turned up a few times. This chain connects TRBV6-1 to TRBJ1-1; 8 bases fit TRBD1. Germline V gene data show CDR1 as MNHNS and CDR2 as SASEGT. V was pared by 6 bases and J by 5 bases, with 5 bases of the junction left unmatched. This CDR3 contains 13 residues. The CDR3, as DNA: TGTGCCAGCAGGCAGGGGGCTTGGACTGAAGCTTTCTTT. Translation: CASRQGAWTEAFF.

In this sample, this clonotype turned up a few times. V and J are TRBV20-1 and TRBJ2-5; D uncertain. The germline gives CDR1 DFQATT, CDR2 SNEGSKA (reference sequence). The CDR3 spans 12 residues. Trimming removed 0 bases from V and 4 bases from J, with 6 bases in between. For the CDR3, the DNA is TGCAGTGCTAGAGAGGACGGAGAGACCCAGTACTTC. Translated: CSAREDGETQYF.

There are a few counts of this clonotype. V usage is TRBV27 and J usage is TRBJ2-7; D uncertain. CDR1 is MNHEY and CDR2 is SMNVEV in the germline V gene (reference sequence). CDR3 size: 17 residues. V lost 0 bases to trimming and J lost 3 bases, with 18 bases between them. Written as DNA, the CDR3 is TGTGCCAGCAGTTTATCGAGAAAGACGAAAAGTGTCTACGAGCAGTACTTC. Translating gives CASSLSRKTKSVYEQYF.

The genes are TRBV12-5 and TRBJ2-5; D gene ambiguous. Germline V gene data show CDR1 as LGHNT and CDR2 as FRNRAP. This CDR3 spans 12 amino acids. The V gene lost 1 base and the J gene lost 5 bases, with 5 bases spanning the gap. The CDR3 reads CASGLGKETQYF. In nucleotides, the CDR3 is TGTGCTAGTGGTTTGGGTAAGGAGACCCAGTACTTC.

The gene calls are TRBV5-6 and TRBJ2-7; D possibly matches TRBD1 or TRBD2 (5 bases each). The germline gives CDR1 SGHDT, CDR2 YYEEEE. This CDR3 contains 15 residues. Trimming left V 5 bases short and J 2 bases short, with 17 bases between. CDR3 sequence (DNA): TGTGCCAGCAGTCCACGCCGGGGCGGTACCTACGAGCAGTACTTC. This sequence encodes CASSPRRGGTYEQYF.

This clonotype was counted at least ten times. CDR3 in amino acids: CASSFRGYVKQPQHF. The CDR3 region has the DNA TGTGCCAGCAGTTTTAGGGGGTACGTAAAGCAGCCCCAGCATTTT. This sequence joins TRBV12-3 or TRBV12-4 and TRBJ1-5, with D maybe TRBD1 (6 bases). This CDR3 is built from 15 residues. V lost 3 bases and J 7 bases, leaving 16 bases between the germline ends.

The chain links TRBV20-1 to TRBJ1-1; D gene uncertain. Trimming pared 2 bases from V and 1 base from J, leaving 11 bases between. Germline CDR1 and CDR2: DFQATT and SNEGSKA (reference sequence). There are 14 residues in the CDR3. The CDR3 here is CSARLQVPNTEAFF. In DNA form, the CDR3 reads TGCAGTGCTAGACTTCAGGTCCCGAACACTGAAGCTTTCTTT.

This clonotype was seen a few times. The chain recombines TRBV12-3 or TRBV12-4 with TRBJ2-1; 9 positions agree with TRBD2. V trimming: 3 bases; J trimming: 6 bases; junction bases outside the gene matches: 6. The CDR3 spans 15 residues. The DNA of the CDR3 is TGTGCCAGCAGTTTCCCGGGACTAGCAGGCAATGAGCAGTTCTTC. Translated, it gives CASSFPGLAGNEQFF.

This chain links TRBV12-3 or TRBV12-4 with TRBJ2-6, with a tentative D call TRBD1 (5 bases). Trimming stripped 9 bases from V and 0 bases from J, with 18 bases between. The CDR3 length is 17 residues. CDR3 bases: TGTGCCAGTTTAGGAAGCAGACAGATCTCTGGGGCCAACGTCCTGACTTTC. This sequence encodes CASLGSRQISGANVLTF.

This chain joins TRBV20-1 and TRBJ1-4; TRBD1 matches at 7 bases. Trimming took 6 bases from V and 1 from J; bases not matched to a gene: 8. There are 15 residues in the CDR3. In germline, CDR1 is DFQATT, CDR2 SNEGSKA (reference sequence). The CDR3 DNA reads TGCAGTGCCCCTTCACAGGGGCGAACTAATGAAAAACTGTTTTTT. Translation gives CSAPSQGRTNEKLFF.

The CDR3 spells CSARDGTSGGNEQFF. CDR3 nucleotide sequence: TGCAGTGCTAGAGATGGGACTAGCGGGGGCAATGAGCAGTTCTTC. J is TRBJ2-1 and V is TRBV20-1, with 14 bases identical to TRBD2. After removal of 0 bases from V and 6 bases from J, the junction contained 1 base not matched to a gene. Germline CDR1 reads DFQATT; CDR2 reads SNEGSKA (reference sequence). The CDR3 loop spans 15 amino acids.

This clonotype was counted many times. The V gene is TRBV28, the J gene TRBJ1-1; D is unresolved. The CDR3 extends over 12 amino acids. V was cut by 3 bases and J by 3 bases, with 5 bases left in between. From germline, CDR1 is MDHEN and CDR2 SYDVKM. Here the CDR3 DNA reads TGTGCCAGCAGTTTGGGGTACACTGAAGCTTTCTTT. This gives the protein CASSLGYTEAFF.

The V gene is TRBV29-1, the J gene TRBJ2-1, with TRBD2 matching over 9 bases. The germline V gene encodes CDR1 SQVTM and CDR2 ANQGSEA. The CDR3 is 14 residues long. V trimming: 3 bases; J trimming: 3 bases; junction bases outside the gene matches: 3. CDR3 nucleotide sequence: TGCAGCGTTGATCCTAGCGGGAACTACAATGAGCAGTTCTTC. Its translation: CSVDPSGNYNEQFF.

The V call is TRBV5-1, the J call TRBJ2-5; 11 nucleotides line up with TRBD2. CDR1 and CDR2 (germline): SGHRS, YFSETQ. The CDR3 is made up of 17 amino acids. V lost 3 bases, J lost 5 bases, and 12 bases stayed unmatched. The CDR3 sequence: CASSSMTSGIPGETQYF. The CDR3, as DNA: TGCGCCAGCAGCTCCATGACTAGCGGGATCCCGGGGGAGACCCAGTACTTC.

This clonotype was detected a few times. V usage is TRBV5-1 and J usage is TRBJ2-1, with a weak D call TRBD1 (5 bases). The CDR3 length is 15 residues. CDR1 is SGHRS and CDR2 is YFSETQ in the germline V gene. V was clipped by 2 bases and J by 0 bases, with 9 bases between them. CDR3: CASSLQVSSYNEQFF. In DNA, the CDR3 is TGCGCCAGCAGCTTACAGGTGAGCTCCTACAATGAGCAGTTCTTC.

This clonotype was seen a handful of times. Here the CDR3 DNA reads TGTGCCAGCAGTCCAGACCCGTCAAATTCACCCCTCCACTTT. As protein: CASSPDPSNSPLHF. The chain employs TRBV6-1 and TRBJ1-6; D not certain. The CDR3 spans 14 residues. CDR1 and CDR2 from the germline V gene are MNHNS and SASEGT. V was pared by 5 bases and J by 7 bases, with 12 bases between.

The chain combines TRBV7-2 with TRBJ2-3; a possible D gene is TRBD1 (5 bases). CDR1 and CDR2 (germline): SGHTA, FQGNSA. This CDR3 is built from 12 residues. Trimming took 5 bases from V and 6 from J, leaving 9 bases between them. CDR3 coding DNA: TGTGCCAGCAGCAAGCCAGGGGATACGCAGTATTTT. It codes for CASSKPGDTQYF.

The chain employs TRBV19 and TRBJ2-1; D is perhaps TRBD2 (5 bases). This CDR3 is built from 11 residues. Germline V CDR1 and CDR2: LNHDA, SQIVND (reference sequence). V lost 8 bases to trimming and J lost 9 bases, with 11 bases between them. CDR3 region: CASLRVVEQFF. Written as DNA, the CDR3 is TGTGCCAGTCTGAGGGTTGTTGAGCAGTTCTTC.

The chain has TRBV21-1 and TRBJ2-7; the table's D gene call, TRBD1, was not cross checked with the DNA. TRBV21-1 counts as a pseudogene. This CDR3 spans 14 amino acids. CDR3 nucleotides: TGTGCCAGCAGCGATAGGGACAGGGTTGGGTCGCAGTACTTC. Translation gives CASSDRDRVGSQYF.

Worth noting for this clonotype: With a much larger clone just one base away, this may be a read error. The rearrangement uses TRBV9 and TRBJ2-2, with D possibly being TRBD2 (5 bases). The CDR3 length is 14 residues. Germline loops: CDR1 SGDLS, CDR2 YYNGEE. The V gene lost 7 bases and the J gene lost 0 bases, with 10 bases spanning the gap. The CDR3 is CASGSSPNTGELFF. CDR3 coding DNA: TGTGCCAGCGGGAGCTCCCCGAACACCGGGGAGCTGTTTTTT.

This clonotype was detected a few times. The chain uses TRBV6-5 and TRBJ1-2; 7 bases fit TRBD1. Germline CDR1 reads MNHEY; CDR2 reads SVGAGI. The CDR3 runs 14 residues. Trimming at V came to 4 bases and at J to 6 bases, leaving 8 bases not matched to a gene. The CDR3 DNA is TGTGCCAGCAGTTCCCCGAACAGGGGTGATGGCTACACCTTC. It codes for CASSSPNRGDGYTF.

This chain joins TRBV20-1 and TRBJ2-1, with a possible D match to TRBD1 (6 bases). Between the trimmed V and J ends, which lost 2 bases and 12 bases, there was a span of 26 bases. Germline V gives CDR1 DFQATT, CDR2 SNEGSKA (reference sequence). The CDR3 is 16 residues long. CDR3 amino acids: CSARPPRDTFKVRQFF. The CDR3, as DNA: TGCAGTGCTAGACCACCGAGGGACACCTTTAAGGTCCGGCAGTTCTTC.

This chain uses TRBV12-3 or TRBV12-4 with TRBJ1-1, with TRBD1 matching over 7 bases. The V gene end was trimmed by 6 bases and the J gene end by 0 bases; junction bases not matched to a gene: 10. This CDR3 has 16 amino acids. The DNA of the CDR3 is TGTGCCAGCAGGCGTGACAGGGAAATTATGAACACTGAAGCTTTCTTT. This translates into CASRRDREIMNTEAFF.

This clonotype was picked up many times. V gene TRBV3-1 combines with J gene TRBJ2-5, with D unresolved. The CDR3 loop spans 16 amino acids. Trimming left V 3 bases short and J 2 bases short, with 16 bases between. Germline CDR1 LGHDT, CDR2 YNNKEL (reference sequence). The CDR3 DNA is TGTGCCAGCAGCCAGCCGACACGCATTCAACAAGAGACCCAGTACTTC. Translation gives CASSQPTRIQQETQYF.

The CDR3 reads CASSLGQASNTEAFF. In DNA form, the CDR3 reads TGTGCCAGCAGCCTAGGACAGGCATCGAACACTGAAGCTTTCTTT. The rearrangement joins TRBV7-9 to TRBJ1-1; 7 nucleotides align to TRBD1. The length of the CDR3 is 15 residues. V trimming: 5 bases; J trimming: 1 base; junction bases outside the gene matches: 7. Germline CDR1 and CDR2: SEHNR and FQNEAQ (reference sequence). The full variable domain, in which reference TRBV7-9 and TRBJ1-1 provide the parts outside the CDR3, is DTGVSQNPRHKITKRGQNVTFRCDPISEHNRLYWYRQTLGQGPEFLTYFQNEAQLEKSRLLSDRFSAERPKGSFSTLEIQRTEQGDSAMYLCASSLGQASNTEAFFGQGTRLTVV.